This TCR beta chain was found in a study of blood T cell repertoires in COVID-19. This CDR3 region has 18 residues. CDR1 is MDHEN and CDR2 is SYDVKM in the germline V gene. Germline trimming cut 7 bases from V and 4 bases from J; bases unmatched to any gene: 16. Sequenced by immunoSEQ multiplex PCR; TCRdb stores in-frame clones only, minus some. The sample has about 180,000 clones, 80% to 90% seen once. Sample: peripheral blood. The sequence derives from a man in his late teens or twenties who had recovered from COVID-19. This rearrangement joins TRBV28 to TRBJ2-7, with 13 bases that match TRBD2. The DNA of the CDR3 is TGTGCCAGCACCTCCCCCACGACTAGCGGGAGGATTTTTTACGAGCAGTACTTC. It codes for CASTSPTTSGRIFYEQYF.